Shown below are 10 T cell receptor beta chains from a single sample sequenced in a study of cytomegalovirus exposure and HLA in healthy donors. The PCR used 60 Vbeta and 13 Jbeta primers. TCRdb keeps only in-frame clones here, not all; method: immunoSEQ multiplex PCR. Of around 50,000 clones listed, around 82% are singletons. Specimen: PBMCs. The receptors stem from a man under 40 in good health and CMV-seropositive.

The rearrangement uses TRBV6-4 and TRBJ2-5; TRBD2 matches 8 bases. Germline-derived CDR1 and CDR2 are MRHNA and SNTAGT. J gave up 1 base and V 2 bases, and 3 bases lay outside the gene matches. The CDR3 length is 15 residues. CDR3 bases: TGTGCCAGCAGTGACAAGGCGGGGGGCCAAGAGACCCAGTACTTC. As protein: CASSDKAGGQETQYF.

The chain recombines TRBV6-1 with TRBJ1-2; D not certain. CDR3 length equals 13 residues. Germline V CDR1 and CDR2: MNHNS, SASEGT. V gave up 2 bases and J gave up 4 bases, with 8 bases separating them. The CDR3 DNA reads as TGTGCCAGCAGTGAACCGGGGAGCTATGGCTACACCTTC. Encoded protein: CASSEPGSYGYTF.

The gene calls are TRBV27 and TRBJ2-7; a possible D gene is TRBD1 (6 bases). The germline V gene has CDR1 MNHEY and CDR2 SMNVEV (reference sequence). There are 14 residues in the CDR3. Trimming took off 6 bases at V and 6 bases at J, with 18 bases between the two ends. The CDR3 loop reads CASRATGGRGEQYF. The CDR3 nucleotides are TGTGCCAGCAGAGCGACAGGAGGAAGGGGCGAGCAGTACTTC.

V is TRBV6-5 and J is TRBJ2-5; 10 bases line up with TRBD2. The germline CDR1 and CDR2 sequences are MNHEY and SVGAGI. After removal of 6 bases from V and 5 bases from J, the junction contained 3 bases not matched to a gene. The CDR3 length is 13 residues. The CDR3 protein is CASRLAGSETQYF. The CDR3 region has the DNA TGTGCCAGCAGACTAGCGGGGTCGGAGACCCAGTACTTC.

This sequence joins TRBV7-3 and TRBJ1-5; possibly TRBD1 for D (5 bases). Looked up from germline, CDR1 is SGHTA and CDR2 is FQGTGA. The CDR3 loop spans 13 amino acids. Trimming shortened V by 5 bases and J by 9 bases, and 14 bases separated the two germline ends. The CDR3 is CASSRFDRGPQHF. Here the CDR3 DNA reads TGTGCCAGCAGCCGATTTGACAGAGGGCCCCAGCATTTT.

The count of this clone is one. This chain joins TRBV9 and TRBJ1-2, with D uncertain. The germline V and J ends were trimmed by 2 bases and 2 bases, with 10 bases remaining between them. Germline V CDR1 and CDR2: SGDLS, YYNGEE. The CDR3 sequence is 14 residues long. The CDR3 coding sequence is TGTGCCAGCAGCGTTGCGACAAGCAACTATGGCTACACCTTC. It codes for CASSVATSNYGYTF.

The chain uses TRBV6-1 and TRBJ2-3, with a weak D call TRBD1 (6 bases). Between the trimmed V and J ends, which lost 7 bases and 7 bases, there was a span of 18 bases. CDR1 MNHNS and CDR2 SASEGT come from the germline V gene. CDR3 length: 14 residues. DNA of the CDR3: TGTGCCAGCAAGAAGAACAGGGACGGGCATACGCAGTATTTT. Translating gives CASKKNRDGHTQYF.

The chain recombines TRBV27 with TRBJ1-5; 7 nucleotides line up with TRBD1. J lost 6 bases, V lost 5 bases, and 7 bases had no gene match. Germline V lookup: CDR1 MNHEY, CDR2 SMNVEV (reference sequence). The CDR3 has 14 residues. The CDR3 sequence is CASSTAGGSQPQHF. The CDR3 DNA reads TGTGCCAGCAGTACAGCAGGGGGGTCTCAGCCCCAGCATTTT.

This clone was detected only once. The rearrangement links TRBV5-1 to TRBJ2-5; a possible D gene is TRBD2 (5 bases). Germline lookup yields CDR1 SGHRS and CDR2 YFSETQ. Trimming cost V 0 bases and J 4 bases, with 13 bases left between them. CDR3 length: 15 amino acids. CDR3 in amino acids: CASSLVPGEGETQYF. Here the CDR3 DNA reads TGCGCCAGCAGCTTGGTCCCAGGAGAGGGAGAGACCCAGTACTTC.

The chain is built from TRBV7-8 and TRBJ2-3, with D possibly matching TRBD2 (5 bases). V lost 6 bases and J lost 0, with 13 bases in between. CDR1 is SGHVS and CDR2 is FQNEAQ in the germline V gene. The CDR3 is made up of 15 amino acids. The CDR3 loop is CASRRLDFSTDTQYF. In DNA form, the CDR3 reads TGTGCCAGCAGACGTTTGGACTTTAGCACAGATACGCAGTATTTT.